This entry lists 26 T cell receptor beta chains sequenced from one sample in a study of blood T cell repertoires in COVID-19. The method was immunoSEQ multiplex PCR; TCRdb's version includes in-frame clones alone and lacks a portion of them. Here the sample spans just over 300,000 clones, over 85% being singletons. Input material: peripheral blood. The receptor set was obtained from a woman in her 30s with COVID-19, enrolled during active disease.

The chain is built from TRBV7-2 and TRBJ1-2; D ambiguous. In germline, CDR1 is SGHTA, CDR2 FQGNSA. The CDR3 contains 15 residues. The V and J ends lost 2 bases and 6 bases respectively, with 16 bases between them. CDR3 amino acids: CASSLNPHSGNGYTF. CDR3 bases: TGTGCCAGCAGCTTAAATCCGCACTCGGGGAATGGCTACACCTTC.

The V gene is TRBV15, the J gene TRBJ1-2; TRBD1 matches at 7 bases. Germline V CDR1 and CDR2: LNHNV, YYDKDF (reference sequence). The CDR3 consists of 15 residues. V lost 2 bases, J lost 5 bases, and 8 bases stayed unmatched. The CDR3 protein is CATSRTWTGTYGYTF. Written as DNA, the CDR3 is TGTGCCACCAGCAGAACCTGGACAGGCACTTATGGCTACACCTTC.

The chain joins TRBV7-2 to TRBJ1-2; D not certain. The CDR3 spans 15 residues. In germline, CDR1 is SGHTA, CDR2 FQGNSA. The V end was cut by 1 base, the J end by 3 bases, with 12 bases between. The CDR3 loop reads CASSLVGVKYYGYTF. The CDR3 bases are TGTGCCAGCAGCTTAGTAGGAGTCAAATACTATGGCTACACCTTC.

This clone has only a few counts. The rearrangement uses TRBV19 and TRBJ1-5; D remains ambiguous. The CDR3 has 12 amino acids. The V gene lost 5 bases and the J gene lost 6 bases, with 8 bases spanning the gap. Germline V gene data show CDR1 as LNHDA and CDR2 as SQIVND (reference sequence). CDR3 bases: TGTGCCAGTAGTGCGGGGTTTCAGCCCCAGCATTTT. As protein: CASSAGFQPQHF. Full variable domain (remainder filled in from reference TRBV19 and TRBJ1-5): DGGITQSPKYLFRKEGQNVTLSCEQNLNHDAMYWYRQDPGQGLRLIYYSQIVNDFQKGDIAEGYSVSREKKESFPLTVTSAQKNPTAFYLCASSAGFQPQHFGDGTRLSIL.

This chain joins TRBV5-1 and TRBJ1-1; D gene uncertain. Germline lookup yields CDR1 SGHRS and CDR2 YFSETQ. V was shortened by 1 base and J by 1 base, with 5 bases between the two germline ends. The CDR3 has 13 amino acids. In DNA form, the CDR3 reads TGCGCCAGCAGCTTGACGGGGAACACTGAAGCTTTCTTT. Amino acid sequence: CASSLTGNTEAFF.

V usage is TRBV5-1 and J usage is TRBJ1-2; 10 bases are a match to TRBD1. The CDR3 is 17 amino acids. With V trimmed by 5 bases and J by 3 bases, 13 bases remained unmatched. CDR1 is SGHRS and CDR2 is YFSETQ in the germline V gene. Written as DNA, the CDR3 is TGCGCCAGCAGTCAACTCGGGACAGGGGCGGTCGACTATGGCTACACCTTC. It is translated as CASSQLGTGAVDYGYTF.

The chain couples TRBV18 to TRBJ1-4, with TRBD1 as a possible D gene (6 bases). The V gene lost 3 bases and the J gene lost 8 bases, with 10 bases spanning the gap. The CDR3 is made up of 13 amino acids. The germline gives CDR1 KGHSH, CDR2 LQKENI. Here the CDR3 DNA reads TGTGCCAGCTCACCGGGACATCGCGAAAAACTGTTTTTT. Translated, it gives CASSPGHREKLFF.

The chain carries TRBV27 and TRBJ1-3; D possibly corresponds to TRBD1 (6 bases). This CDR3 has 16 residues. Germline-derived CDR1 and CDR2 are MNHEY and SMNVEV (reference sequence). V lost 5 bases to trimming and J lost 0 bases, with 14 bases between them. The DNA of the CDR3 is TGTGCCAGCAGTCCCGCAGGACAGCCCTCTGGAAACACCATATATTTT. This sequence encodes CASSPAGQPSGNTIYF.

A single count supports this clone. V gene TRBV19 combines with J gene TRBJ1-1; D gene uncertain. CDR3 length equals 14 residues. Germline V gene data show CDR1 as LNHDA and CDR2 as SQIVND (reference sequence). Trimming took off 8 bases at V and 8 bases at J, with 21 bases between the two ends. In DNA, the CDR3 is TGTGCCAGTGCGATTATAACAGAATCTCCAGAAGCTTTCTTT. Amino acid sequence: CASAIITESPEAFF. Full variable domain (outside the CDR3, taken from reference TRBV19 and TRBJ1-1): DGGITQSPKYLFRKEGQNVTLSCEQNLNHDAMYWYRQDPGQGLRLIYYSQIVNDFQKGDIAEGYSVSREKKESFPLTVTSAQKNPTAFYLCASAIITESPEAFFGQGTRLTVV.

This sequence joins TRBV15 and TRBJ2-2; possibly TRBD1 or TRBD2 for D (6 bases each). The germline V gene encodes CDR1 LNHNV and CDR2 YYDKDF (reference sequence). The length of the CDR3 is 13 residues. V lost 7 bases, J lost 7 bases, and 13 bases lay in between. The CDR3 bases are TGTGCCACCACCAGGGGCGGGATCGGGGAGCTGTTTTTT. This codes for CATTRGGIGELFF.

J is TRBJ1-5 and V is TRBV2; TRBD1 might be the D (6 bases). Germline V lookup: CDR1 SNHLY, CDR2 FYNNEI. Trimming took 6 bases from V and 6 from J, leaving 9 bases between them. This CDR3 is built from 12 residues. The CDR3 nucleotides read TGTGCCAGCAGCGGGGGGCCTCAGCCCCAGCATTTT. Protein sequence: CASSGGPQPQHF.

The J gene is TRBJ1-2, the V gene TRBV5-1; D may be TRBD1 (5 bases). Deletions cut 0 bases from V and 4 bases from J, with 16 bases between. Germline CDR1 SGHRS, CDR2 YFSETQ. This CDR3 spans 16 amino acids. The CDR3 reads CASSLVGLKRSYGYTF. The CDR3 nucleotides read TGCGCCAGCAGCTTGGTGGGGCTAAAAAGGAGCTATGGCTACACCTTC. Supplemented by reference TRBV5-1 and TRBJ1-2, the full variable domain reads KAGVTQTPRYLIKTRGQQVTLSCSPISGHRSVSWYQQTPGQGLQFLFEYFSETQRNKGNFPGRFSGRQFSNSRSEMNVSTLELGDSALYLCASSLVGLKRSYGYTFGSGTRLTVV.

This clone showed up just once. The V gene is TRBV10-3, the J gene TRBJ2-7; possibly TRBD2 for D (5 bases). This CDR3 is built from 14 residues. The V end was cut by 0 bases, the J end by 6 bases, with 12 bases between. Looked up from germline, CDR1 is ENHRY and CDR2 is SYGVKD. CDR3 bases: TGTGCCATCAGTGAGTCAGGGAGCTTCAGCGAGCAGTACGTC. It yields the protein CAISESGSFSEQYV.

This clone appeared once. This sequence joins TRBV7-2 and TRBJ1-4; a possible D gene is TRBD1 (6 bases). CDR1 and CDR2 (germline): SGHTA, FQGNSA. The CDR3 contains 15 residues. Trimming removed 6 bases from V and 8 bases from J, with 19 bases in between. CDR3 residues: CASRPRGGAGEKLFF. CDR3 DNA: TGTGCCAGCAGACCCCGAGGGGGGGCAGGGGAAAAACTGTTTTTT.

This chain connects TRBV6-5 to TRBJ1-1, with TRBD1 identical over 8 bases. This CDR3 comprises 13 residues. V lost 5 bases, J lost 11 bases, and 10 bases stayed unmatched. Germline CDR1 MNHEY, CDR2 SVGAGI. The CDR3, as DNA: TGTGCCAGCAGTCCCAGGGGGCGATTACAGGCTTTCTTT. It specifies CASSPRGRLQAFF.

The chain employs TRBV27 and TRBJ2-2, with 9 nucleotides matching TRBD1. This CDR3 contains 15 residues. V shed 5 bases and J 4 bases; nucleotides not matched to a gene: 5. CDR1 is MNHEY, CDR2 SMNVEV, per germline (reference sequence). Written as DNA, the CDR3 is TGTGCCAGCAGTACCCGACAGGGGGTCACCGGGGAGCTGTTTTTT. This encodes CASSTRQGVTGELFF.

J is TRBJ1-1 and V is TRBV7-9; 8 nucleotides line up with TRBD1. J was trimmed by 1 base and V by 6 bases; bases with no gene match: 1. CDR1 SEHNR and CDR2 FQNEAQ come from the germline V gene (reference sequence). This CDR3 comprises 13 residues. In DNA, the CDR3 is TGTGCCAGCAGAGGACAGGGGAACACTGAAGCTTTCTTT. As protein: CASRGQGNTEAFF. The whole variable domain, filled in from reference TRBV7-9 and TRBJ1-1, reads DTGVSQNPRHKITKRGQNVTFRCDPISEHNRLYWYRQTLGQGPEFLTYFQNEAQLEKSRLLSDRFSAERPKGSFSTLEIQRTEQGDSAMYLCASRGQGNTEAFFGQGTRLTVV.

V and J are TRBV2 and TRBJ2-2; 11 nucleotides match TRBD2. Germline V CDR1 and CDR2: SNHLY, FYNNEI. The CDR3 runs 16 residues. After removal of 8 bases from V and 3 bases from J, the junction contained 8 bases not matched to a gene. DNA for the CDR3: TGTGCCAGCCGTTTGACTAGCGGGGAGTACACCGGGGAGCTGTTTTTT. Protein sequence: CASRLTSGEYTGELFF.

The chain carries TRBV12-2 and TRBJ2-7; the D segment call TRBD1 is taken from the table without a DNA check. TRBV12-2 is labeled a pseudogene. The CDR3 runs to 15 residues. The CDR3 is CASRQRTGGIHEQYV. The CDR3 coding sequence is TGTGCAAGTCGCCAACGGACAGGGGGCATCCACGAGCAGTACGTC.

J is TRBJ2-2 and V is TRBV6-5; tentative D call: TRBD2 (7 bases). The CDR3 loop spans 14 amino acids. Germline CDR1 reads MNHEY; CDR2 reads SVGAGI. The V gene lost 7 bases and the J gene lost 0 bases, with 9 bases spanning the gap. This CDR3 is CASKGGPNTGELFF. In DNA, the CDR3 is TGTGCCAGCAAGGGGGGGCCGAACACCGGGGAGCTGTTTTTT.

This chain connects TRBV5-8 to TRBJ2-3, with TRBD1 identical over 7 bases. Unmatched junction bases numbered 11, after V lost 4 bases and J lost 6 bases. CDR1 is SGHTS, CDR2 YDEGEE, per germline. This CDR3 region has 15 residues. CDR3 amino acids: CASSPGQTTTDTQYF. In DNA form, the CDR3 reads TGTGCCAGCAGCCCGGGACAGACGACGACGGATACGCAGTATTTT.

The count of this clone is one. This chain links TRBV6-1 with TRBJ1-1; D unclear. Germline CDR1 and CDR2: MNHNS and SASEGT. The length of the CDR3 is 18 residues. V gave up 2 bases and J gave up 8 bases, with 27 bases separating them. For the CDR3, the DNA is TGTGCCAGCAGTGAATATGGTCCGGGTCTGGTCTTATTGGCGGAAGCTTTCTTT. This encodes CASSEYGPGLVLLAEAFF.

The chain uses TRBV7-6 and TRBJ1-4, with D perhaps matching TRBD1 (5 bases). The CDR3 has 14 amino acids. V lost 1 base and J 8 bases, leaving 11 bases between the germline ends. Germline-derived CDR1 and CDR2 are SGHVS and FNYEAQ. The CDR3 sequence: CASSLGQGREKLFF. CDR3 bases: TGTGCCAGCAGCTTAGGCCAGGGCCGGGAAAAACTGTTTTTT.

The chain employs TRBV11-2 and TRBJ1-2; 8 bases map to TRBD1. From germline, CDR1 is SGHAT and CDR2 FQNNGV. V gave up 5 bases and J gave up 4 bases; unmatched junction bases: 12. The length of the CDR3 is 16 residues. Here the CDR3 reads CASSPGRGPIIYGYTF. In DNA, the CDR3 is TGTGCCAGCAGCCCGGGCAGGGGGCCCATCATCTATGGCTACACCTTC.

The rearrangement links TRBV15 to TRBJ2-7; 9 nucleotides line up with TRBD1. J was trimmed by 5 bases and V by 0 bases; bases with no gene match: 2. CDR3 length equals 14 residues. Germline V lookup: CDR1 LNHNV, CDR2 YYDKDF (reference sequence). The CDR3, as DNA: TGTGCCACCAGCAGAGAACAGGGGGCCCACGAGCAGTACTTC. Its translation: CATSREQGAHEQYF.

The rearrangement links TRBV11-2 to TRBJ1-1; perhaps TRBD1 as D (6 bases). V lost 5 bases and J 1 base, leaving 14 bases between the germline ends. The CDR3 consists of 15 residues. Germline values: CDR1 SGHAT, CDR2 FQNNGV. The CDR3 here is CASSPTGLGNTEAFF. CDR3 nucleotides: TGTGCCAGCAGCCCCACAGGGCTGGGGAACACTGAAGCTTTCTTT.